This paragraph covers one TCR beta chain sequence. The CDR3 contains 13 residues. Germline CDR1 is MGHDK and CDR2 is SYGVNS. Trimming removed 2 bases from V and 4 bases from J; junction bases left unmatched: 1. These data belong to a study of CD8 T cells in Susac syndrome. TCR beta sequencing covered blood CD8+ and CD4+ T cells. The patients who served as multiple sclerosis controls were treatment-naive and had stable or active relapsing-remitting disease that fulfilled the revised McDonald criteria. It was negative isolation that provided the CD8+ and CD4+ T cells, whereas TEMRA cells were enriched by FACS. About 0.45 to 1 ug RNA was reverse transcribed with random hexamers. An immunoSEQ multiplex PCR amplified TCR beta CDR3 over 54 Vbeta and 13 Jbeta. One entry per CDR3 protein results from TCRdb running MiXCR on the immunoSEQ multiplex PCR reads. This sample has hundreds of thousands of distinct CDR3 sequences, with 85% to 90% found just once.

The sample comprised CD8+ T cells from PBMCs. The receptor's source is a human donor with multiple sclerosis. The V and J genes are TRBV25-1 and TRBJ2-5; 7 bases line up with TRBD1. The CDR3 region is CASSENRGETQYF. DNA for the CDR3: TGTGCCAGCAGTGAAAACAGGGGAGAGACCCAGTACTTC.